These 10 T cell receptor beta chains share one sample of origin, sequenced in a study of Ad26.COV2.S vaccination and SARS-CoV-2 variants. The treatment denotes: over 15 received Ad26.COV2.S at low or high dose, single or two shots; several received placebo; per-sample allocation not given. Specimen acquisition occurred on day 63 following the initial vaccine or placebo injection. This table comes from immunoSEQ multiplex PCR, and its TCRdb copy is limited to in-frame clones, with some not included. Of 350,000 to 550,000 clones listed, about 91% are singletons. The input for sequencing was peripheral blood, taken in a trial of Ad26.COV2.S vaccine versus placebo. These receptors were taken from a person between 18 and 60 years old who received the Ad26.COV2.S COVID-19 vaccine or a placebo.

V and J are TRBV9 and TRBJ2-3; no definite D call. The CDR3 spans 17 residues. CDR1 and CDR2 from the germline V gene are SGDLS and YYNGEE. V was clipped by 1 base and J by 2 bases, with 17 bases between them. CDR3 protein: CASSVYPRPSPTDTQYF. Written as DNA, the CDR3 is TGTGCCAGCAGCGTATACCCTAGGCCAAGTCCCACAGATACGCAGTATTTT.

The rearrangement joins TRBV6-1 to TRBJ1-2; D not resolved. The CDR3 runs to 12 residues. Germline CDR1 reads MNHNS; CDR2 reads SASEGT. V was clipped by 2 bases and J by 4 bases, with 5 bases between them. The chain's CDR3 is CASSETAYGYTF. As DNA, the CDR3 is TGTGCCAGCAGTGAAACAGCCTATGGCTACACCTTC.

CDR3 DNA sequence: TGCGCCAGCAGCACCGGAGATAGTTTAGGCATTCAGTACTTC. Protein: CASSTGDSLGIQYF. This chain links TRBV5-1 with TRBJ2-4; D is uncertain. V was cut by 4 bases and J by 9 bases, with 17 bases left in between. This CDR3 is built from 14 residues. Germline loops: CDR1 SGHRS, CDR2 YFSETQ. Filled out from reference TRBV5-1 and TRBJ2-4, the complete variable domain reads KAGVTQTPRYLIKTRGQQVTLSCSPISGHRSVSWYQQTPGQGLQFLFEYFSETQRNKGNFPGRFSGRQFSNSRSEMNVSTLELGDSALYLCASSTGDSLGIQYFGAGTRLSVL.

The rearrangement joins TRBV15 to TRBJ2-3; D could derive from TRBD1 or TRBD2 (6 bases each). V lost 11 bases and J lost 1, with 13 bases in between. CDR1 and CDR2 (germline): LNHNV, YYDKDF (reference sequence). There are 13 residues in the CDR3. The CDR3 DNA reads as TGTGCCTCTCGGAGGGGGGGCACAGATACGCAGTATTTT. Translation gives CASRRGGTDTQYF.

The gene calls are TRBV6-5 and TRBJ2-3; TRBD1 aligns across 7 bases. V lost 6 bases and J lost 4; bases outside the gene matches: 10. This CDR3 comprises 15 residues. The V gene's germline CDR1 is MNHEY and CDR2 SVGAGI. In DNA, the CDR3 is TGTGCCAGCAGACAGGGGTTCGGGGTCGCAGATACGCAGTATTTT. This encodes CASRQGFGVADTQYF.

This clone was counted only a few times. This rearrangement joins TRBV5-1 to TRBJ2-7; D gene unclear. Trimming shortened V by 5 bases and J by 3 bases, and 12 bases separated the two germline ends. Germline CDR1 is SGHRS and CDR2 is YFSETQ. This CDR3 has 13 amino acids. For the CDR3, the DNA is TGCGCCAGCAGGGCGGCTCTTGGCTACGAGCAGTACTTC. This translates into CASRAALGYEQYF.

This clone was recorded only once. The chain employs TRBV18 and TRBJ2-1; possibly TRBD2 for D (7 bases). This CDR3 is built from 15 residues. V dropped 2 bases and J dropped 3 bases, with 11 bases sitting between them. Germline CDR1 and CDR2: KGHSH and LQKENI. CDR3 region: CASSPVGGLYNEQFF. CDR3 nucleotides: TGTGCCAGCTCACCAGTCGGGGGGCTCTACAATGAGCAGTTCTTC.

CDR3 nucleotide sequence: TGCGCCAGCAGCCGCGGGGGGCTGCGAAATCAGCCCCAGCATTTT. The encoded protein is CASSRGGLRNQPQHF. This chain joins TRBV4-1 and TRBJ1-5, with D perhaps TRBD1 (6 bases). From germline, CDR1 is MGHRA and CDR2 YSYEKL. Trimming cost V 4 bases and J 4 bases, with 14 bases left between them. The CDR3 has 15 residues.

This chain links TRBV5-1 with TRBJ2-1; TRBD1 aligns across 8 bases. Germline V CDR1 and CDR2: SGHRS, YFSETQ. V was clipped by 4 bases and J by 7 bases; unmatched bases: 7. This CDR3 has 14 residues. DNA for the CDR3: TGCGCCAGCAGCCCGGGAGACAGGGGAAATGAGCAGTTCTTC. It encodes CASSPGDRGNEQFF.

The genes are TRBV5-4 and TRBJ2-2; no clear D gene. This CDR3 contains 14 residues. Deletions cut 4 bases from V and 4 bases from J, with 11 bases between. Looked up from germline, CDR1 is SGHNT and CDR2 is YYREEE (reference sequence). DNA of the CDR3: TGTGCCAGCAGCACGAACCCGAGCACCGGGGAGCTGTTTTTT. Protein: CASSTNPSTGELFF.